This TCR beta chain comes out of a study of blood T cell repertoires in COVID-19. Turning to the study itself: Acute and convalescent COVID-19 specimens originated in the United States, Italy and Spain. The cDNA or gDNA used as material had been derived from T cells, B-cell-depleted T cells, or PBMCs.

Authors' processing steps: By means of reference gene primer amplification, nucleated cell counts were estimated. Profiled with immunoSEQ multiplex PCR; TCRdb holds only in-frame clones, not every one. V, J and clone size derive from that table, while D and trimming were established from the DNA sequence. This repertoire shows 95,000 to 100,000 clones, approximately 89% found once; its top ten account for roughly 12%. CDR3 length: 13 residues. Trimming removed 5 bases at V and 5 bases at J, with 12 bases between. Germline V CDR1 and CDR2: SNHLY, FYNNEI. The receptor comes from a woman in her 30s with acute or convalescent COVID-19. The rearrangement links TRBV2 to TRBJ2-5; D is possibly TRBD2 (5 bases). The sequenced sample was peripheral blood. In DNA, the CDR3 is TGTGCCAGCAGTCCGAGGACTCGGGAGACCCAGTACTTC. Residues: CASSPRTRETQYF.